The text below deals with one T cell receptor beta chain. These data come from a study of blood T cell repertoires in COVID-19. Study at large: Sites in the United States, Italy and Spain provided acute and convalescent COVID-19 samples.

Participants were aged 18 to 89 years, lived in around 22 US areas, and enrolled virtually. J gave up 6 bases and V 4 bases, and 8 bases lay outside the gene matches. Germline assignment: CDR1 MNHEY and CDR2 SMNVEV (reference sequence). The CDR3 length is 16 residues. Sequenced by immunoSEQ multiplex PCR; TCRdb stores in-frame clones only, minus some. Of fewer than 250,000 clones in the sample, 83% were seen once. The sample comprised PBMCs or T cells enriched from blood (not recorded which). The chain carries TRBV27 and TRBJ1-6, with 8 bases fitting TRBD1. The source is a woman between 50 and 59 years old who had been exposed to COVID-19. CDR3 in amino acids: CASSYSDRVPNSPLHF. The DNA for the CDR3 is TGTGCCAGCAGTTACTCGGACAGGGTCCCTAATTCACCCCTCCACTTT.